What follows are 6 T cell receptor beta chains derived from one specimen sequenced in a study of Ad26.COV2.S vaccination and SARS-CoV-2 variants. Treatment given: some 20 received Ad26.COV2.S at low or high dose, single or two shots; 5 received placebo; per-sample allocation not given. Day 63 after the first vaccine or placebo injection was the time point for sampling. Generated by immunoSEQ multiplex PCR, the TCRdb table keeps only in-frame clones and is missing some. Of approximately 300,000 clones listed, around 81% were seen once; the top ten hold around 2.2%. The sample in question was peripheral blood, obtained in a trial of Ad26.COV2.S vaccine versus placebo. The origin of the receptors is a person between 18 and 65 years old who received the Ad26.COV2.S COVID-19 vaccine or a placebo.

The V call is TRBV4-2, the J call TRBJ2-3; D is unresolved. There are 11 residues in the CDR3. Germline V gene sequence: CDR1 LGHNA, CDR2 YNFKEQ. The V end was cut by 3 bases, the J end by 3 bases, with 1 base between. The CDR3 is CASSQTDTQYF. Written as DNA, the CDR3 is TGTGCCAGCAGCCAGACAGATACGCAGTATTTT.

The V and J genes are TRBV5-8 and TRBJ2-6; 7 bases align to TRBD1. Germline V CDR1 and CDR2: SGHTS, YDEGEE. With 6 bases clipped from V and 1 base from J, the junction kept 16 bases outside the gene matches. The CDR3 spans 19 residues. CDR3 nucleotide sequence: TGTGCCAGCACCGACCTGTGGGACAGACCTCTGTCTGGGGCCAACGTCCTGACTTTC. It is translated as CASTDLWDRPLSGANVLTF.

The chain recombines TRBV3-1 (or the pseudogene TRBV3-2) with TRBJ1-6; D gene unclear. CDR1 and CDR2 from the germline V gene are LGHDT and YNNKEL (reference sequence). This CDR3 region has 13 residues. The V gene lost 3 bases and the J gene lost 9 bases, with 9 bases spanning the gap. CDR3 DNA sequence: TGTGCCAGCAGCCAGGGCCAATTTTCACCCCTCCACTTT. Translating it yields CASSQGQFSPLHF.

The chain joins TRBV7-2 to TRBJ1-5; a possible D gene is TRBD1 (6 bases). V was clipped by 5 bases and J by 2 bases, with 10 bases between them. Germline V gene sequence: CDR1 SGHTA, CDR2 FQGNSA. CDR3 length: 14 residues. In DNA, the CDR3 is TGTGCCAGCAGCCCGGGGGGCCGCAATCAGCCCCAGCATTTT. This translates into CASSPGGRNQPQHF.

This chain connects TRBV28 to TRBJ1-2; the D is unclear. Germline CDR1 MDHEN, CDR2 SYDVKM. CDR3 length equals 15 residues. Trimming stripped 7 bases from V and 4 bases from J, with 19 bases between. The CDR3 region has the DNA TGTGCCAGCACCCCAAACCCGGGTCTCTCCTATGGCTACACCTTC. Its protein is CASTPNPGLSYGYTF.

The V call is TRBV7-6, the J call TRBJ1-4; tentatively, D is TRBD1 (5 bases). The CDR3 runs to 14 residues. With 5 bases removed from V and 2 bases from J, the gap between germline ends came to 9 bases. Germline CDR1 reads SGHVS; CDR2 reads FNYEAQ. CDR3 loop: CASSLDSTNEKLFF. Here the CDR3 DNA reads TGTGCCAGCAGCCTAGACAGTACTAATGAAAAACTGTTTTTT.